This T cell receptor (beta chain) was captured by sequencing in a study of cytomegalovirus exposure and HLA in healthy donors. Germline V gene lookup returns CDR1 SGHRS and CDR2 YFSETQ. V was clipped by 2 bases and J by 5 bases, with 20 bases between them. This CDR3 contains 16 residues. Findings and caveats of the study: It is likely that the observed cluster of highly shared sequence variants was a sequencing artifact.

PCR was performed using 60 Vbeta and 13 Jbeta primers. Sequencing used immunoSEQ multiplex PCR; TCRdb keeps in-frame clones, though not all of them. The data contain about 120,000 clones, about four fifths of them singletons. For this clone: Its antigen is unidentified.

The clonotype was recovered from a woman aged 60 to 75 in good health and CMV-seropositive. This chain joins TRBV5-1 and TRBJ2-7; D might be TRBD2 (6 bases). Sequenced: PBMCs. The CDR3 loop is CASSFALGGIGNEQYF. The CDR3, as DNA: TGCGCCAGCAGCTTCGCTTTGGGGGGTATCGGCAACGAGCAGTACTTC.